This T cell receptor (beta chain) comes out of a study of T cell changes during pregnancy in multiple sclerosis. Here immunoSEQ multiplex PCR was the method, and the copy in TCRdb shows in-frame clones only, minus some. The sample consists of approximately 50,000 clones, around 90% of them appearing once. This CDR3 is 15 amino acids long. Per the germline V gene, CDR1 is MNHNY and CDR2 is SVGAGI (reference sequence). The V gene end was trimmed by 4 bases and the J gene end by 1 base; junction bases not matched to a gene: 1. Sequencing used CD4+ T cells from peripheral blood mononuclear cells, obtained after pregnancy. The chain has TRBV6-6 and TRBJ2-2; 9 positions match TRBD1. This TCR was recovered from a female donor with multiple sclerosis, enrolled in a pregnancy study. The chain's CDR3 is CASSLDRGNTGELFF. DNA of the CDR3: TGTGCCAGCAGTTTGGACAGGGGGAACACCGGGGAGCTGTTTTTT.